This T cell receptor (beta chain) was recorded in a study of response to subunit inactivated influenza vaccine. Study-level points and caveats: Authors suggested each seasonal influenza vaccination recruits few new T cells.

TCRdb reprocessed the RT-PCR reads with MiXCR, giving one entry per CDR3 protein. The table has around 480,000 distinct CDR3 sequences, roughly 9.7% seen once; the top ten hold roughly 12%. This clonotype was detected ten times or more. As yet, its antigen is unknown. The receptor was isolated from a man aged 45-65 years who received an inactivated influenza vaccine. Sequencing was performed on PBMCs from blood, taken roughly 6 weeks after vaccination.

The CDR3 sequence is CASSADRYNEQFF. The CDR3 region has the DNA TGTGCCAGCAGTGCGGACAGATACAATGAGCAGTTCTTC. The chain combines TRBV3-1 with TRBJ2-1; perhaps TRBD1 as D (6 bases). The CDR3 covers 13 residues. In germline, CDR1 is LGHDT, CDR2 YNNKEL (reference sequence). V lost 6 bases and J lost 4, with 10 bases in between.